These 18 T cell receptor beta chains came from one sample sequenced in a study of control samples from healthy donors and cancer patients. The data were produced by immunoSEQ multiplex PCR, yet TCRdb's version contains in-frame clones alone and is incomplete. This sample yields under 450,000 clones, of which roughly 90% are seen a single time; 5.5% to 7.5% belongs to the top ten. Sequencing was carried out using PBMCs. Receptor source: a man aged 40-49 years with head and neck cancer.

J is TRBJ2-7 and V is TRBV24-1; D may be TRBD1 or TRBD2 (5 bases each). V was trimmed by 3 bases and J by 0 bases, leaving 11 bases between them. CDR1 and CDR2 (germline): KGHDR, SFDVKD. The CDR3 has 15 residues. The CDR3 reads CATSDPSGTSYEQYF. The CDR3 region has the DNA TGTGCCACCAGTGATCCTTCGGGGACCTCCTACGAGCAGTACTTC.

The chain recombines TRBV5-1 with TRBJ2-2; D is uncertain. Germline assignment: CDR1 SGHRS and CDR2 YFSETQ. The CDR3 loop spans 11 amino acids. Trimming left V 1 base short and J 8 bases short, with 3 bases between. CDR3 protein: CASSLKGELFF. The DNA of the CDR3 is TGCGCCAGCAGCTTGAAGGGGGAGCTGTTTTTT. Drawing the rest from reference TRBV5-1 and TRBJ2-2, the complete variable domain is KAGVTQTPRYLIKTRGQQVTLSCSPISGHRSVSWYQQTPGQGLQFLFEYFSETQRNKGNFPGRFSGRQFSNSRSEMNVSTLELGDSALYLCASSLKGELFFGEGSRLTVL.

This chain joins TRBV25-1 and TRBJ2-1, with 8 bases identical to TRBD2. The CDR3 has 14 amino acids. Germline V gives CDR1 MGHDK, CDR2 SYGVNS. After removal of 8 bases from V and 3 bases from J, the junction contained 6 bases not matched to a gene. CDR3 sequence (DNA): TGTGCCAGCCGAGCGGGAGTTATCTACAATGAGCAGTTCTTC. Its translation: CASRAGVIYNEQFF.

The rearrangement links TRBV6-2 or TRBV6-3 to TRBJ1-6; D is unresolved. The CDR3 totals 14 residues. Germline-derived CDR1 and CDR2 are MNHEY and SVGEGT. The germline V and J ends were trimmed by 2 bases and 5 bases, with 7 bases remaining between them. Here the CDR3 reads CASSYDADNSPLHF. DNA of the CDR3: TGTGCCAGCAGTTACGATGCAGATAATTCACCCCTCCACTTT.

This rearrangement joins TRBV5-4 to TRBJ2-5; 7 nucleotides match TRBD1. This CDR3 is built from 19 residues. Trimming removed 0 bases from V and 7 bases from J; junction bases left unmatched: 21. In germline, CDR1 is SGHNT, CDR2 YYREEE (reference sequence). As DNA, the CDR3 is TGTGCCAGCAGCTTGGCGCTCGGGACAACAGGGGCCCAAAGTTGGACCCAGTACTTC. Its translation is CASSLALGTTGAQSWTQYF.

The chain links TRBV7-9 to TRBJ1-1, with 7 bases matching TRBD1. Germline values: CDR1 SEHNR, CDR2 FQNEAQ (reference sequence). Trimming at V came to 3 bases and at J to 2 bases, leaving 3 bases not matched to a gene. There are 14 residues in the CDR3. This chain's CDR3 is CASSLGTENTEAFF. The DNA for the CDR3 is TGTGCCAGCAGCTTGGGGACAGAAAACACTGAAGCTTTCTTT.

The rearrangement uses TRBV5-6 and TRBJ1-3; D gene uncertain. V lost 3 bases to trimming and J lost 1 base, with 8 bases between them. Germline values: CDR1 SGHDT, CDR2 YYEEEE. This CDR3 is built from 14 residues. CDR3 sequence (DNA): TGTGCCAGCAGCTCCCCGCAGTCTGGAAACACCATATATTTT. Translating it yields CASSSPQSGNTIYF.

The chain is built from TRBV19 and TRBJ1-3; D perhaps matches TRBD1 (5 bases). Germline V CDR1 and CDR2: LNHDA, SQIVND (reference sequence). With 5 bases removed from V and 2 bases from J, the gap between germline ends came to 7 bases. The CDR3 loop spans 13 amino acids. CDR3 nucleotide sequence: TGTGCCAGTAGTGCGGGACCTGGAAACACCATATATTTT. This sequence encodes CASSAGPGNTIYF.

The chain joins TRBV5-5 to TRBJ2-3; D is tentatively TRBD1 or TRBD2 (5 bases each). Trimming removed 4 bases from V and 4 bases from J, with 16 bases in between. Germline V gene sequence: CDR1 SGHKS, CDR2 YYEKEE (reference sequence). This CDR3 is 15 amino acids long. Written as DNA, the CDR3 is TGTGCCAGCAGCCCACTACGAGGGGCGGCAGATACGCAGTATTTT. This codes for CASSPLRGAADTQYF.

The chain links TRBV14 to TRBJ2-5; D might be TRBD1 or TRBD2, each matching 5 bases. The germline V gene has CDR1 SGHDN and CDR2 FVKESK. Between the trimmed V and J ends, which lost 3 bases and 4 bases, there was a span of 18 bases. CDR3 size: 16 residues. CDR3 loop: CASSQGRLVGRETQYF. Written as DNA, the CDR3 is TGTGCCAGCAGCCAGGGTCGGCTAGTGGGACGAGAGACCCAGTACTTC. The full variable domain, completed using reference TRBV14 and TRBJ2-5, is EAGVTQFPSHSVIEKGQTVTLRCDPISGHDNLYWYRRVMGKEIKFLLHFVKESKQDESGMPNNRFLAERTGGTYSTLKVQPAELEDSGVYFCASSQGRLVGRETQYFGPGTRLLVL.

This chain joins TRBV27 and TRBJ2-7, with D possibly matching TRBD1 (5 bases). This CDR3 comprises 13 residues. V lost 1 base, J lost 6 bases, and 10 bases lay in between. Per the germline V gene, CDR1 is MNHEY and CDR2 is SMNVEV (reference sequence). The CDR3 sequence is CASSLLWGREQYF. For the CDR3, the DNA is TGTGCCAGCAGTTTATTGTGGGGCCGCGAGCAGTACTTC.

The chain is built from TRBV29-1 and TRBJ2-7; TRBD1 or TRBD2 may be the D gene (5 bases each). V lost 6 bases and J lost 9, with 21 bases in between. The length of the CDR3 is 13 residues. Germline CDR1 reads SQVTM; CDR2 reads ANQGSEA. As DNA, the CDR3 is TGCAGCGTGACAGAGTCTACGAGCGGTGGGCAGTACTTC. Its translation: CSVTESTSGGQYF.

The chain combines TRBV3-1 (or the pseudogene TRBV3-2) with TRBJ2-2; D is possibly TRBD2 (5 bases). The CDR3 runs to 16 residues. Germline assignment: CDR1 LGHDT and CDR2 YNNKEL (reference sequence). The V gene lost 6 bases and the J gene lost 4 bases, with 18 bases spanning the gap. The CDR3 here is CASRQLGRRGTGELFF. The CDR3 DNA reads as TGTGCCAGCAGGCAACTGGGCCGCCGGGGCACCGGGGAGCTGTTTTTT.

This sequence joins TRBV11-2 and TRBJ2-7; D is undetermined. There are 15 residues in the CDR3. Germline CDR1 and CDR2: SGHAT and FQNNGV. Trimming stripped 0 bases from V and 3 bases from J, with 12 bases between. CDR3 in DNA: TGTGCCAGCAGCTTAGAATTTTCCGAGCGCTACGAGCAGTACTTC. It yields the protein CASSLEFSERYEQYF. Full variable domain (remainder filled in from reference TRBV11-2 and TRBJ2-7): EAGVAQSPRYKIIEKRQSVAFWCNPISGHATLYWYQQILGQGPKLLIQFQNNGVVDDSQLPKDRFSAERLKGVDSTLKIQPAKLEDSAVYLCASSLEFSERYEQYFGPGTRLTVT.

V is TRBV5-4 and J is TRBJ2-5; 9 bases match TRBD1. The CDR3 has 15 residues. CDR1 is SGHNT and CDR2 is YYREEE in the germline V gene (reference sequence). The V gene end was trimmed by 3 bases and the J gene end by 5 bases; junction bases not matched to a gene: 8. In DNA form, the CDR3 reads TGTGCCAGCAGCTCGCGCGGGACAGGGCGCGAGACCCAGTACTTC. This sequence encodes CASSSRGTGRETQYF.

This chain uses TRBV29-1 with TRBJ2-5; no clear D gene. V was clipped by 6 bases and J by 5 bases, with 10 bases between them. Germline V gene sequence: CDR1 SQVTM, CDR2 ANQGSEA. The CDR3 spans 11 residues. CDR3 sequence reads: CSVRTGETQYF. CDR3 sequence (DNA): TGCAGCGTGAGGACCGGGGAGACCCAGTACTTC.

This chain connects TRBV19 to TRBJ1-5; 7 bases line up with TRBD1. Germline V gene data show CDR1 as LNHDA and CDR2 as SQIVND (reference sequence). The length of the CDR3 is 14 residues. V was clipped by 7 bases and J by 6 bases; unmatched bases: 9. CDR3 bases: TGTGCCAGTAACGCAGGGGGGCAATTTCAGCCCCAGCATTTT. Translated, it gives CASNAGGQFQPQHF.

The V call is TRBV6-5, the J call TRBJ1-2; D unclear. This CDR3 has 12 amino acids. The germline V gene encodes CDR1 MNHEY and CDR2 SVGAGI. Trimming took off 6 bases at V and 5 bases at J, with 10 bases between the two ends. The CDR3 is CASSFDGYGYTF. In DNA form, the CDR3 reads TGTGCCAGCAGCTTCGACGGTTATGGCTACACCTTC.